Sequencing of this T cell receptor (beta chain) was carried out in a study of blood T cells in healthy people across ages. V lost 4 bases and J 4 bases, leaving 11 bases between the germline ends. CDR1 is DFQATT, CDR2 SNEGSKA, per germline (reference sequence). The CDR3 loop spans 12 amino acids. The authors ran a second PCR of roughly 6 to 12 cycles using a sample-barcoded 5' primer and a J-beta primer mix. Each CDR3 protein gets one entry after TCRdb re-called the 5' RACE reads with MiXCR. Counted here are 800,000 or so distinct CDR3 sequences, 20% to 25% occurring once; the ten biggest clones make up 3% to 4.5%. This clonotype has more than one count but fewer than ten. The sample was also reused in another study, on T cells of mothers and their children. As reported in that work: Sequencing got over 8.5 million TCR beta CDR3 reads from each mother and some 3 million from each child.

The chain couples TRBV20-1 to TRBJ2-7; tentative D call: TRBD1 (5 bases). The sequence was obtained from a boy younger than 18 in good health. Material for sequencing was blood. CDR3 region: CSAKIGAYEQYF. CDR3 coding DNA: TGCAGTGCTAAGATAGGGGCTTACGAGCAGTACTTC.